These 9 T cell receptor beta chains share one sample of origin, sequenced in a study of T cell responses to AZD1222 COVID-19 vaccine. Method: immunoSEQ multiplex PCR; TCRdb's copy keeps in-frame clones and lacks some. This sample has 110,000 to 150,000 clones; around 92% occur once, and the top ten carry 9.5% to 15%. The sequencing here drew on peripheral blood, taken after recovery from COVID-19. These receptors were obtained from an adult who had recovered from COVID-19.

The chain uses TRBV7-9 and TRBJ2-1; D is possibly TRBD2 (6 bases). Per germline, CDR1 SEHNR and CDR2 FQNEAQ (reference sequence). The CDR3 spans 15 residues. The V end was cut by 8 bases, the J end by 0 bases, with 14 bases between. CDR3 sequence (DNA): TGTGCCAGCCGCTCAGGGCGGGGCTCCTACAATGAGCAGTTCTTC. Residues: CASRSGRGSYNEQFF.

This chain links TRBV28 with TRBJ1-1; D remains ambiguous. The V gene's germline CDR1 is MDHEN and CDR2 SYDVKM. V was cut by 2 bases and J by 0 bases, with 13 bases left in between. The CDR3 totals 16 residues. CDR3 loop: CASSLTSGRMNTEAFF. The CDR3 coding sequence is TGTGCCAGCAGTTTAACCTCAGGACGGATGAACACTGAAGCTTTCTTT.

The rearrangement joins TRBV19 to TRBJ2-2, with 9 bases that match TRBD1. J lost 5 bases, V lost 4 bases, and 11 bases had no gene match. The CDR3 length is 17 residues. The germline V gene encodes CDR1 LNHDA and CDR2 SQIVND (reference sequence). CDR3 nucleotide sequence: TGTGCCAGTAGTAGCCCGAAGGGACAGGGTAGAACCGGGGAGCTGTTTTTT. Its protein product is CASSSPKGQGRTGELFF.

CDR3 amino acids: CASSHPGLDSRRSGNTIYF. CDR3 coding DNA: TGTGCCAGCAGTCATCCTGGGCTAGACAGTCGGCGGTCTGGAAACACCATATATTTT. The chain recombines TRBV7-9 with TRBJ1-3; perhaps TRBD1 as D (5 bases). Per the germline V gene, CDR1 is SEHNR and CDR2 is FQNEAQ (reference sequence). This CDR3 region has 19 residues. Trimming shortened V by 6 bases and J by 1 base, and 25 bases separated the two germline ends.

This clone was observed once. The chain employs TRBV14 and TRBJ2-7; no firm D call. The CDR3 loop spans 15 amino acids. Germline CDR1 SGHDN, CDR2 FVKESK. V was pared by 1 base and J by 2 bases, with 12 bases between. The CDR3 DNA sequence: TGTGCCAGCAGCCAAGGAGGTGAGGCGGCCTACGAGCAGTACTTC. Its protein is CASSQGGEAAYEQYF.

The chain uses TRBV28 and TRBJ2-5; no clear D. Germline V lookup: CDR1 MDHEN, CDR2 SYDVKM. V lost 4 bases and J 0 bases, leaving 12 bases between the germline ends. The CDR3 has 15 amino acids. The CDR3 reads CASSSFALYQETQYF. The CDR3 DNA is TGTGCCAGCAGTTCTTTCGCTCTATACCAAGAGACCCAGTACTTC. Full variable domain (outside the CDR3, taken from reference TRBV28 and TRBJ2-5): DVKVTQSSRYLVKRTGEKVFLECVQDMDHENMFWYRQDPGLGLRLIYFSYDVKMKEKGDIPEGYSVSREKKERFSLILESASTNQTSMYLCASSSFALYQETQYFGPGTRLLVL.

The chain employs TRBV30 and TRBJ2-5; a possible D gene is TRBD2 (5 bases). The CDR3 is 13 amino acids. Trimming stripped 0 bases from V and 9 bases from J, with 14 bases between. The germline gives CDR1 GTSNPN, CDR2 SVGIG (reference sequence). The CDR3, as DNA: TGTGCCTGGAGTGTAACCGGATTCGGGGCCCAGTACTTC. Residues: CAWSVTGFGAQYF.

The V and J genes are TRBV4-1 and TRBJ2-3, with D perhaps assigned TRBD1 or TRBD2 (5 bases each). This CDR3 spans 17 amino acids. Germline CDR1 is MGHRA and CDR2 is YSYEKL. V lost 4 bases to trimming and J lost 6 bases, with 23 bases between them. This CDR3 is CASSLDPGATARDTQYF. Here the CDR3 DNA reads TGCGCCAGCAGCCTAGATCCCGGGGCCACCGCGAGGGATACGCAGTATTTT.

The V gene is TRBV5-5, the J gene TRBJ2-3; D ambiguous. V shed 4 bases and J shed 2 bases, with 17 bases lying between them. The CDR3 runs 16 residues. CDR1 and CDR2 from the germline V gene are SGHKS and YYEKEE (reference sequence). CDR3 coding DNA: TGTGCCAGCAGCCCAAACACAGTGGGTTTCACAGATACGCAGTATTTT. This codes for CASSPNTVGFTDTQYF.